This TCR beta chain was found in a study of long-term antiretroviral therapy in people with HIV (dated 2022 in TCRdb). With regard to the full study: The earliest samples were collected roughly a decade before the 2015 WHO recommendation for immediate ART, at a time when ART was usually postponed until CD4 counts fell. A total of some 200 cryopreserved PBMC samples came from roughly 30 adults with confirmed HIV infection and were collected serially over a mean of roughly six years (range 1-12). No cross-contamination during QIAcube processing was shown when test extractions of a monoclonal T-cell line were performed alongside 30 to 40 polyclonal samples. Of the approximately 28 participants with HIV, ten to eleven were female. A retrospective serial study tested whether ART initiation and durable HIV suppression were associated with changes in peripheral blood TRB repertoire composition and diversity. Study-wide findings and limitations: Compared with controls, HIV repertoires had narrower CDR3 length ranges, and the network structure pointed to an antigen-experienced repertoire that shifted only slightly toward naive after ART. Expanded TRB clones identified before ART initiation dominated the repertoire at all time points, although this dominance fluctuated and declined in many PLHIV after ART. Because pre-ART samples had limited cell numbers, unsorted PBMC were profiled rather than sorted CD4+ and CD8+ T cells. The samples were dated from about 2004 to 2018, and the ART regimens that were used may be less effective than current ART regimens. Since PBMC availability was limited, sequencing covered only the TCR beta chain, with no alpha chain pairing. Starting ART was linked to a significant rise in TRB diversity, yet even with long-term ART the diversity remained significantly lower than in transplant donor controls. No data were available on ART adherence, viral resistance or therapy changes, limiting inferences about post-ART repertoire changes.

The immunoSEQ hsTCRB v3.0 assay was used at survey level resolution to sequence the TRB variable region. The targeted TRB sequencing depth was roughly 40,000-50,000 T-cell genomes per sample. An Illumina MiSeq with a v3 150-cycle kit was used to sequence the pooled TRB libraries. From the authors' description of their analysis: Repertoire analysis was performed in R inside a reproducible Nextflow workflow that covered QC, data transformation and analysis. LymphoSeq2, an R package for AIRR-Seq data exploration, was used to implement custom analyses. Several samples that yielded fewer than 5000 total TRB sequences were excluded, so that 188 HIV repertoires were analyzed. Among the 170 to 200 retained HIV repertoires, 59 were collected before ART initiation and approximately 130 after ART initiation. Repertoires were downsampled to 5000 TRB nucleotide sequences, with summary statistics averaged over 100 downsampling iterations. The analysis kept only TRB sequences whose CDR3 regions were at least seven amino acids long. Diversity was assessed using a clonality score derived from Shannon entropy and using the Gini coefficient. In repertoire networks, the top 5000 CDR3 amino acid sequences were linked whenever an edit distance of one separated two sequences. Antigen specificity groups and MHC restriction were predicted for TRB CDR3 amino acid sequences with GLIPH2. CDR3 amino acid sequences were matched against VDJdb and McPAS-TCR to flag known CMV, EBV, HIV or tissue antigen associations. Pre-ART, post-ART and control groups were compared with Wilcoxon signed-rank tests and Holm-Bonferroni correction. TCRdb's version of the immuneACCESS table is confined to in-frame rearrangements and falls short of the full clone set. An unresolved V gene accounts for under half of the shortfall where checked; the remainder is of unknown origin. V, J and clone size are those of that table, while D and trimming were read from the DNA. The sample data list 35,000 or so clones, and about 80% of these were observed just once. The top ten constitute roughly 7.9% of the sample.

Participants were included only if at least one PBMC sample before ART initiation and at least two post-ART samples were available. All participants with HIV were treated in the United States of America. Before DNA extraction, cryopreserved samples of 1-10 million PBMC were thawed and washed. At the time of the earliest PBMC sample, participants with HIV were aged between roughly 20 and 54 years. Per participant, PBMC samples came from 1-4 timepoints prior to ART initiation and 2-8 timepoints following ART initiation, for a median of 7 samples. For every participant, serial HIV viral load, CD4+ T-cell count, ART history and demographic data were obtained. A Qiagen kit on a QIAcube was used to extract genomic DNA from unsorted PBMC, with samples processed in batches of 12. In regard to this clone: It has no known antigen specificity. No much larger clone exists at a distance of one base, and base qualities are not known.

The CDR3 starts with the cysteine, ends with the phenylalanine, and has 14 residues. Of all the DNA, just the CDR3 is kept, 42 bases in frame from base 1. The rearrangement combines TRBV21-1 with TRBJ2-7; TRBD2 is the table's D call and was not checked against the DNA. TRBV21-1 constitutes a pseudogene. The sequencing used unsorted PBMCs, collected 0.4 years before starting antiretroviral therapy. This receptor was identified in a man aged 18 to 35 with HIV. The base sequence is TGTGCCAGCACCCCCGCGGGGGTTCCTACCGAGCAGTACTTC. This encodes CASTPAGVPTEQYF.